This entry lists 18 T cell receptor beta chains sequenced from one sample in a study of blood T cell repertoires in COVID-19. Clones were sequenced by immunoSEQ multiplex PCR, and TCRdb holds only the in-frame ones, with some missing. The sample yields roughly 500,000 clones, 88% seen once. The sequenced sample was PBMCs or T cells enriched from blood (not recorded which). The receptors were gathered from a woman in her 40s who had recovered from COVID-19.

The chain is built from TRBV5-4 and TRBJ2-5, with 7 bases identical to TRBD2. This CDR3 spans 15 amino acids. Germline CDR1 reads SGHNT; CDR2 reads YYREEE (reference sequence). V trimming: 0 bases; J trimming: 2 bases; junction bases outside the gene matches: 4. CDR3 amino acids: CASSLDTAGQETQYF. CDR3 DNA: TGTGCCAGCAGCTTGGACACAGCGGGGCAAGAGACCCAGTACTTC.

The chain is built from TRBV27 and TRBJ2-1; D possibly corresponds to TRBD1 (5 bases). This CDR3 contains 14 residues. Germline CDR1 reads MNHEY; CDR2 reads SMNVEV (reference sequence). V was trimmed by 0 bases and J by 7 bases, leaving 10 bases between them. In DNA, the CDR3 is TGTGCCAGCAGTTTATCGGTGACAGAGAATGAGCAGTTCTTC. Protein: CASSLSVTENEQFF.

The chain joins TRBV10-3 to TRBJ1-4, with 7 nucleotides matching TRBD1. The CDR3 covers 15 residues. CDR1 is ENHRY and CDR2 is SYGVKD in the germline V gene. V lost 3 bases, J lost 8 bases, and 9 bases stayed unmatched. The CDR3 DNA reads as TGTGCCATCAGTGACTCCCCGACAGGGATAGAAAAACTGTTTTTT. Translated, it gives CAISDSPTGIEKLFF.

The sample holds one count of this clone. The chain uses TRBV5-5 and TRBJ1-4; 8 bases align to TRBD1. The CDR3 runs 15 residues. The J segment lost 5 bases and the V segment lost 4 bases, leaving 7 bases of the junction unmatched. The germline V gene has CDR1 SGHKS and CDR2 YYEKEE (reference sequence). The CDR3 DNA reads TGTGCCAGCAGCGCGGACAGGGCTAGGAATGAAAAACTGTTTTTT. This gives the protein CASSADRARNEKLFF.

V and J are TRBV5-1 and TRBJ1-6; a weak D match, TRBD1 (6 bases). Germline CDR1 reads SGHRS; CDR2 reads YFSETQ. Trimming shortened V by 2 bases and J by 6 bases, and 18 bases separated the two germline ends. This CDR3 is 17 amino acids long. The CDR3 DNA reads as TGCGCCAGCAGCTTACATGGGACACCTGATTTTAATTCACCCCTCCACTTT. It encodes CASSLHGTPDFNSPLHF. Together with reference TRBV5-1 and TRBJ1-6, the CDR3 gives the full variable domain: KAGVTQTPRYLIKTRGQQVTLSCSPISGHRSVSWYQQTPGQGLQFLFEYFSETQRNKGNFPGRFSGRQFSNSRSEMNVSTLELGDSALYLCASSLHGTPDFNSPLHFGNGTRLTVT.

This clone was observed once. The rearrangement links TRBV5-1 to TRBJ2-3; TRBD2 matches 8 bases. This CDR3 is built from 16 residues. V shed 3 bases, J shed 1 base, and the junction held 7 bases outside the gene matches. Germline CDR1 and CDR2: SGHRS and YFSETQ. This CDR3 reads CASSSSGSGGTDTQYF. The CDR3 region has the DNA TGCGCCAGCAGCTCCAGCGGGAGCGGAGGCACAGATACGCAGTATTTT.

The rearrangement links TRBV4-2 to TRBJ1-2; D perhaps matches TRBD1 (6 bases). Per germline, CDR1 LGHNA and CDR2 YNFKEQ. V lost 0 bases and J lost 8, with 7 bases in between. The length of the CDR3 is 12 residues. In nucleotides, the CDR3 is TGTGCCAGCAGCCAAGAAGGGGGAGGCTACACCTTC. It translates to CASSQEGGGYTF.

This clone was detected once. This chain links TRBV19 with TRBJ1-2, with a tentative D call TRBD1 (6 bases). CDR3 length: 13 residues. Trimming took 3 bases from V and 3 from J, leaving 8 bases between them. Germline lookup yields CDR1 LNHDA and CDR2 SQIVND (reference sequence). The CDR3 nucleotides are TGTGCCAGTAGTATGGCAGGGGACTATGGCTACACCTTC. Its protein product is CASSMAGDYGYTF. Together with reference TRBV19 and TRBJ1-2, the CDR3 gives the full variable domain: DGGITQSPKYLFRKEGQNVTLSCEQNLNHDAMYWYRQDPGQGLRLIYYSQIVNDFQKGDIAEGYSVSREKKESFPLTVTSAQKNPTAFYLCASSMAGDYGYTFGSGTRLTVV.

This chain connects TRBV11-3 to TRBJ1-4; D is unclear. CDR1 SGHNT and CDR2 YENEEA come from the germline V gene. V lost 0 bases to trimming and J lost 2 bases, with 7 bases between them. The CDR3 runs to 15 residues. The CDR3 here is CASSLDRGTNEKLFF. The CDR3 DNA reads TGTGCCAGCAGCTTAGATCGAGGCACTAATGAAAAACTGTTTTTT. The variable domain in full, completed from reference TRBV11-3 and TRBJ1-4, reads EAGVVQSPRYKIIEKKQPVAFWCNPISGHNTLYWYLQNLGQGPELLIRYENEEAVDDSQLPKDRFSAERLKGVDSTLKIQPAELGDSAVYLCASSLDRGTNEKLFFGSGTQLSVL.

Here the CDR3 reads CSVATTGPLSGNTIYF. CDR3 in DNA: TGCAGCGTTGCCACGACAGGGCCACTTTCTGGAAACACCATATATTTT. The chain has TRBV29-1 and TRBJ1-3; 7 bases agree with TRBD1. Germline lookup yields CDR1 SQVTM and CDR2 ANQGSEA. The CDR3 runs to 16 residues. The trim removed 4 bases at V and 1 base at J, leaving 10 bases unmatched.

The chain employs TRBV9 and TRBJ2-1; no firm D call. Trimming removed 4 bases from V and 5 bases from J, with 7 bases in between. This CDR3 comprises 12 residues. CDR1 and CDR2 from the germline V gene are SGDLS and YYNGEE. CDR3 sequence: CASSPSHNEQFF. The CDR3 DNA follows: TGTGCCAGCAGCCCGAGTCACAATGAGCAGTTCTTC.

The CDR3 bases are TGTGCCAGCAGATATGACGCGGAGGCGCAGTATTTT. Amino acids: CASRYDAEAQYF. This rearrangement joins TRBV12-3 or TRBV12-4 to TRBJ2-3; D is perhaps TRBD2 (5 bases). Trimming stripped 6 bases from V and 10 bases from J, with 14 bases between. This CDR3 has 12 residues.

The chain has TRBV5-1 and TRBJ2-5; 15 bases align to TRBD2. With 2 bases clipped from V and 5 bases from J, the junction kept 19 bases outside the gene matches. The CDR3 extends over 21 amino acids. Germline V gives CDR1 SGHRS, CDR2 YFSETQ. CDR3 in DNA: TGCGCCAGCAGCTTAGGACTAGCGGGAGGGCCTTTATGGGGAATCATGGAGACCCAGTACTTC. Its translation: CASSLGLAGGPLWGIMETQYF.

The V gene is TRBV5-1, the J gene TRBJ1-5; D call uncertain. V shed 0 bases and J shed 0 bases, with 7 bases lying between them. CDR3 size: 15 residues. Per the germline V gene, CDR1 is SGHRS and CDR2 is YFSETQ. The CDR3 reads CASSLGANSNQPQHF. As DNA, the CDR3 is TGCGCCAGCAGCTTGGGGGCTAATAGCAATCAGCCCCAGCATTTT. The full variable domain, completed using reference TRBV5-1 and TRBJ1-5, is KAGVTQTPRYLIKTRGQQVTLSCSPISGHRSVSWYQQTPGQGLQFLFEYFSETQRNKGNFPGRFSGRQFSNSRSEMNVSTLELGDSALYLCASSLGANSNQPQHFGDGTRLSIL.

J is TRBJ2-7 and V is TRBV12-3 or TRBV12-4; 8 bases are shared with TRBD1. CDR3 length: 13 residues. V dropped 5 bases and J dropped 3; count of bases not matched to a gene: 3. CDR3 sequence (DNA): TGTGCCAGCAGTAAGGACAGGGTCTACGAGCAGTACTTC. Translated, it gives CASSKDRVYEQYF.

The chain is built from TRBV6-2 or TRBV6-3 and TRBJ2-7; D is perhaps TRBD2 (6 bases). Trimming cost V 6 bases and J 7 bases, with 19 bases left between them. The CDR3 has 14 residues. Germline CDR1 reads MNHEY; CDR2 reads SVGEGT. The CDR3 sequence is CASSAGLRPGEQYF. The CDR3 DNA follows: TGTGCCAGCAGCGCGGGACTCCGACCCGGGGAGCAGTACTTC.

The chain employs TRBV2 and TRBJ1-1; possibly TRBD1 for D (6 bases). The V gene lost 4 bases and the J gene lost 1 base, with 22 bases spanning the gap. The germline V gene encodes CDR1 SNHLY and CDR2 FYNNEI. The CDR3 is 18 residues long. The chain's CDR3 is CASSGYPVGGQQNTEAFF. In nucleotides, the CDR3 is TGTGCCAGCAGTGGTTACCCTGTCGGTGGACAGCAGAACACTGAAGCTTTCTTT.

The chain uses TRBV5-6 and TRBJ2-3; 10 nucleotides match TRBD2. V was clipped by 5 bases and J by 3 bases; unmatched bases: 6. The germline CDR1 and CDR2 sequences are SGHDT and YYEEEE. This CDR3 region has 15 residues. The CDR3 here is CASSYLAGVTDTQYF. CDR3 in DNA: TGTGCCAGCAGTTACCTAGCGGGAGTTACAGATACGCAGTATTTT.